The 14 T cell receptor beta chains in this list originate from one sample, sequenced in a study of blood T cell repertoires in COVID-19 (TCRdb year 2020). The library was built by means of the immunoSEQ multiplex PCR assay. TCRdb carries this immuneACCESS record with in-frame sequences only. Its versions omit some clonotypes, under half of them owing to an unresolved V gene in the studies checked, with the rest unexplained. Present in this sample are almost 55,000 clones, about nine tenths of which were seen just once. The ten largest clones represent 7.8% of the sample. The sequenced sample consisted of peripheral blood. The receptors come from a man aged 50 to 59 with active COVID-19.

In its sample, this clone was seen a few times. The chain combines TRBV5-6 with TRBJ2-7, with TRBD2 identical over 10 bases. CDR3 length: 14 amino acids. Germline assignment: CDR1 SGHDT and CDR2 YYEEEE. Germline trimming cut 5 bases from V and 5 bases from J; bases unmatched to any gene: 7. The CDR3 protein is CASSLAGAVHEQYF. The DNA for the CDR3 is TGTGCCAGCAGTCTAGCGGGGGCAGTCCACGAGCAGTACTTC.

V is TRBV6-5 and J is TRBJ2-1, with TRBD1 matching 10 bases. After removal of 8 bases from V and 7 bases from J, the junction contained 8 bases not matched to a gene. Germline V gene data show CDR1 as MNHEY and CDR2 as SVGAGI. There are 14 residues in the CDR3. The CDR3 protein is CASGPGQGWNEQFF. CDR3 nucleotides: TGTGCCAGCGGTCCGGGACAGGGGTGGAATGAGCAGTTCTTC.

The CDR3 nucleotides are TGCGCCAGCAGCTTGCAACCCCGGGGACAGGGGAACACCGGGGAGCTGTTTTTT. Encoded protein: CASSLQPRGQGNTGELFF. The chain combines TRBV5-1 with TRBJ2-2; 9 bases agree with TRBD1. The V gene end was trimmed by 1 base and the J gene end by 1 base; junction bases not matched to a gene: 8. Germline-derived CDR1 and CDR2 are SGHRS and YFSETQ. The CDR3 runs 18 residues.

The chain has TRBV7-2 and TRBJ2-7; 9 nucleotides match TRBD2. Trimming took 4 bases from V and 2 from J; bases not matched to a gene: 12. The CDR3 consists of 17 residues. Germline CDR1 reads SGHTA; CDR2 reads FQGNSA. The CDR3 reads CASSSRERGGGTYEQYF. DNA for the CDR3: TGTGCCAGCAGCTCCCGGGAGCGCGGGGGGGGAACCTACGAGCAGTACTTC.

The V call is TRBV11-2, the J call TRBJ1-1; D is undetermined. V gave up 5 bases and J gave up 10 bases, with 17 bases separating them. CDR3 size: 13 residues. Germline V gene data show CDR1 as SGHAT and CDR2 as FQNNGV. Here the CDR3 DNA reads TGTGCCAGCAGCCTTGACCCAAGCGGGGTAGCTTTCTTT. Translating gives CASSLDPSGVAFF. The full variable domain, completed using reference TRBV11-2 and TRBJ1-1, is EAGVAQSPRYKIIEKRQSVAFWCNPISGHATLYWYQQILGQGPKLLIQFQNNGVVDDSQLPKDRFSAERLKGVDSTLKIQPAKLEDSAVYLCASSLDPSGVAFFGQGTRLTVV.

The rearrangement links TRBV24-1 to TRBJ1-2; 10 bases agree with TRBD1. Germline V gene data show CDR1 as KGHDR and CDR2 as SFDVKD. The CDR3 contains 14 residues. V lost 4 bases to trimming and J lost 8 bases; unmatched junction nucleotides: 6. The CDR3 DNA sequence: TGTGCCACCAGTGACCTGGGGACAGGGGACGGCTACACCTTC. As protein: CATSDLGTGDGYTF.

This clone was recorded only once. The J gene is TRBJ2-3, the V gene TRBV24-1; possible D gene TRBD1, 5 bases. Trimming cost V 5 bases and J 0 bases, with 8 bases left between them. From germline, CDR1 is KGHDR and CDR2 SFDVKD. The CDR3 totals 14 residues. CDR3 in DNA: TGTGCCACCAGTGTAACAGGTAGCACAGATACGCAGTATTTT. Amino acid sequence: CATSVTGSTDTQYF.

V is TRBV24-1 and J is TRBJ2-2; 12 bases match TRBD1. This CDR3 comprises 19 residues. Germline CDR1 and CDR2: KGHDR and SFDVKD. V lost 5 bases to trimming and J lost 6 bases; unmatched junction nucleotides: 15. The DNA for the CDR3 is TGTGCCACCAGTGCCGGGCCGGGACAGGGGGCGATTAGGTCCGGGGAGCTGTTTTTT. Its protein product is CATSAGPGQGAIRSGELFF.

The CDR3 is CASSLVLAGGSEQFF. The DNA for the CDR3 is TGCGCCAGCAGCTTGGTGCTAGCGGGGGGTAGTGAGCAGTTCTTC. The rearrangement uses TRBV5-1 and TRBJ2-1, with 11 bases fitting TRBD2. Germline V lookup: CDR1 SGHRS, CDR2 YFSETQ. J lost 9 bases, V lost 0 bases, and 5 bases had no gene match. CDR3 length: 15 amino acids.

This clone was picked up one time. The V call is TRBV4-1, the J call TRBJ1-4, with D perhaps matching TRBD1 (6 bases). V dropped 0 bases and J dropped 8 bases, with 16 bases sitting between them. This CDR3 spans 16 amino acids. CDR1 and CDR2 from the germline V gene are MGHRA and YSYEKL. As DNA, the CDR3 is TGCGCCAGCAGCCAAGACGACAGGCCCGGAGCGGAAAAACTGTTTTTT. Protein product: CASSQDDRPGAEKLFF.

DNA of the CDR3: TGCGCCAGCAGCCTTGGTTACCTTGGACAGGAAACTAACTATGGCTACACCTTC. It encodes CASSLGYLGQETNYGYTF. The chain links TRBV5-1 to TRBJ1-2; 7 bases are a match to TRBD1. Germline V gene lookup returns CDR1 SGHRS and CDR2 YFSETQ. V dropped 4 bases and J dropped 0; count of bases not matched to a gene: 15. The CDR3 has 18 residues. The full variable domain, with the rest looked up from reference TRBV5-1 and TRBJ1-2, is KAGVTQTPRYLIKTRGQQVTLSCSPISGHRSVSWYQQTPGQGLQFLFEYFSETQRNKGNFPGRFSGRQFSNSRSEMNVSTLELGDSALYLCASSLGYLGQETNYGYTFGSGTRLTVV.

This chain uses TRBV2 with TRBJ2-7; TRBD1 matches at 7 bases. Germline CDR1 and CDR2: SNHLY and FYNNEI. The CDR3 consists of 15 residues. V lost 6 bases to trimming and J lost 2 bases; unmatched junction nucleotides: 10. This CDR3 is CASRLERTGPYEQYF. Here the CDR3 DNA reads TGTGCCAGCAGGCTCGAAAGGACAGGTCCCTACGAGCAGTACTTC.

CDR3 protein: CASSPLAENTEAFF. CDR3 in DNA: TGTGCCAGCTCACCCCTCGCAGAGAACACTGAAGCTTTCTTT. The chain has TRBV18 and TRBJ1-1; no clear D gene. There are 14 residues in the CDR3. Germline V gene lookup returns CDR1 KGHSH and CDR2 LQKENI. Trimming took off 3 bases at V and 1 base at J, with 9 bases between the two ends.

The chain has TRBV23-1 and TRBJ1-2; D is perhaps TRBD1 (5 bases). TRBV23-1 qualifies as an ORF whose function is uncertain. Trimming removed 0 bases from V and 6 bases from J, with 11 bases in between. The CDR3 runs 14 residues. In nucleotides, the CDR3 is TGCGCCAGCAGTCAATCGGAAGGGGCCGATGGCTACACCTTC. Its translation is CASSQSEGADGYTF.